This T cell receptor beta chain was retrieved from a study of cytomegalovirus exposure and HLA in healthy donors. PCR used 60 Vbeta primers and 13 Jbeta primers. This table comes from immunoSEQ multiplex PCR, and its TCRdb copy is limited to in-frame clones, with some not included. The sample consists of roughly 97,000 clones, around a tenth of them appearing once. The CDR3 runs to 14 residues. The V segment lost 7 bases and the J segment 10 bases; nucleotides outside the gene matches: 9. Germline CDR1 reads LNHDA; CDR2 reads SQIVND (reference sequence). The receptor's source is a man aged 45-65 years in good health and CMV-seropositive. Sequencing was carried out using PBMCs. The rearrangement links TRBV19 to TRBJ1-6; 8 bases agree with TRBD1. CDR3 nucleotides: TGTGCCAGTACACCTCGGGACAGGAGCTCACCCCTCCACTTT. Amino acids: CASTPRDRSSPLHF.